Sequencing of this TCR beta chain was carried out in a study of shared clonotypes between healthy human individuals. Points from the study as a whole: Generally, naive subsets came out with larger estimated richness than memory subsets.

The authors' processing: Filtering differed for immunoSEQ, which gave only junction sequences without quality scores. Sequencing used immunoSEQ multiplex PCR; TCRdb keeps in-frame clones, though not all of them. D and trimming were read from the DNA, whereas the V and J calls and clone size are those reported in that table. The sample includes a few hundred thousand clones, 50% to 75% of them seen just once. Regarding this clone: Antigen: not known.

This receptor was obtained from a man aged 30-40 years in good health. The sequenced sample consisted of memory CD4+ T cells sorted from blood. Subset of the sample: CD45RA-negative fraction.

CDR3 bases: TGTGCCAGCTCACCATCCGGACGGGGCCCCTCCTACGAGCAGTACTTC. The encoded protein is CASSPSGRGPSYEQYF. V and J are TRBV18 and TRBJ2-7; possibly TRBD1 or TRBD2 for D (5 bases each). There are 16 residues in the CDR3. Germline values: CDR1 KGHSH, CDR2 LQKENI. Trimming removed 2 bases from V and 0 bases from J, with 14 bases in between.